This TCR beta chain was profiled in a study of identifying expanded T cells in peripheral blood (dated by TCRdb to the late 2010s). Study-wide context: Technical replicates were generated by sequencing separate aliquots of the same genomic DNA pool, and four replicates were compared pairwise.

General conclusions and limits of the study: It was expected by the authors that biological variance in healthy repertoires might increase further over much longer intervals, such as months to years. Across all healthy donors, variance in clone template counts between approximately two-week samples was found to increase significantly with total template count. Across all healthy-donor time intervals, the beta-binomial model significantly lowered both the number of clones called differentially abundant and the false-positive rate. The binomial model flagged roughly 1.3 differentially abundant clones between technical replicates but approximately 15 over roughly two weeks and under 25 over around four weeks.

V lost 5 bases and J lost 2 bases; the stretch between them is 11 bases long. Looking up the germline V gene (reference sequence) yields CDR1 GTSNPN and CDR2 SVGIG. Including the terminal cysteine and phenylalanine, the CDR3 comprises 13 residues. This entry keeps only the CDR3 DNA: 39 bases, framed from base 1. In its sample, this clone was seen once. It lacks a known antigen. The input lacks base qualities; no much larger clone sits a single base away. The immunoSEQ Assay, which relies on bias-controlled multiplex PCR amplification of genomic DNA, was used to profile TCRbeta CDR3 regions. In the authors' own workflow: To quantify the absolute abundance of each unique TCRbeta CDR3 region, the sequences were collapsed and filtered. Differential abundance was tested with two models: a binomial (Fisher-equivalent) model and a beta-binomial model that adds time-dependent variance fitted from healthy donors. Any clone with fewer than 5 combined templates was excluded, and a clone was called differentially abundant if its Benjamini-Hochberg FDR was below 0.01. Using the form v = (b*log(k)+a)^2, the beta-binomial variance was modeled as a function of the total template count across the two samples. TCRdb mirrors the immuneACCESS table, restricted to in-frame sequences. Some clones are absent from its copies; in checked studies, under half trace to an unresolved V gene, and the reason for the others is unknown. From that table come the V and J calls and clone size; the DNA was used to work out D and trimming. This sample has some 78,000 clones in its table, and around nine tenths of those were observed once. The ten largest make up roughly 20% of the sample.

No immune events, such as infections, were documented for the healthy donors during the collection period. Blood repertoires from healthy donors were used as a training cohort for calibrating time-dependent variance in a beta-binomial model of differential abundance of T-cell clones. There were roughly 10 healthy donors in the training cohort, of whom 3 were female and 7 were male. On average the donors were about 45 years old, and their ages spanned roughly 29 to 64 years. Whole blood, obtained from a commercial supplier, was collected from each healthy donor at three time points spaced approximately two weeks apart. For immunosequencing, genomic DNA was extracted from whole blood that had not been sorted.

This receptor was obtained from a person aged 18 to 69 in good health. What was sequenced was blood. The chain uses TRBV30 and TRBJ2-3; D gene: possibly TRBD1, on 5 matching bases. CDR3 sequence: CAWLRGFTDTQYF. The nucleotide sequence is given as TGTGCCTGGCTAAGGGGATTCACAGATACGCAGTATTTT.